This entry features one T cell receptor (beta chain) sequence. The data are from a study of siplizumab effects on memory and regulatory T cells. J gave up 5 bases and V 4 bases, and 2 bases lay outside the gene matches. Germline V lookup: CDR1 MNHNS, CDR2 SASEGT. The CDR3 consists of 14 residues. The assay was immunoSEQ multiplex PCR, and TCRdb's table has in-frame clones only and misses some. The table shows some 100,000 clones, with around 90% occurring only once. This TCR derives from a human donor in good health. The sample was Tregs sorted from blood. The V and J genes are TRBV6-1 and TRBJ1-3, with 10 bases aligning to TRBD1. CDR3 in DNA: TGTGCCAGCAGTGCGGACAGGGGGAGAAACACCATATATTTT. It encodes CASSADRGRNTIYF.